This TCR beta chain is drawn from a study of cytomegalovirus exposure and HLA in healthy donors. Germline CDR1 and CDR2: SGHTA and FQGTGA. Trimming left V 4 bases short and J 0 bases short, with 10 bases between. This CDR3 is 15 amino acids long. Profiling relied on immunoSEQ multiplex PCR, and the TCRdb table lists in-frame clones only, not all of them. This repertoire shows some 250,000 clones, 85% to 90% found once; its top ten account for more than 0.35%. Sample: PBMCs. The sequence came from a woman younger than 30 in good health and CMV-seronegative. The chain joins TRBV7-3 to TRBJ2-1, with D unclear. CDR3 in amino acids: CASSSPLSSYNEQFF. The CDR3 DNA follows: TGTGCCAGCAGCTCCCCGTTGAGCTCCTACAATGAGCAGTTCTTC.